The 30 T cell receptor beta chains listed next were all sequenced from one sample in a study of lymphopenia after photon versus proton radiotherapy. The protocol was immunoSEQ multiplex PCR, while the TCRdb copy is restricted to in-frame clones and leaves out a portion. The table lists approximately 160,000 clones, approximately 90% of them singletons. Sequenced material: peripheral blood, taken from a patient treated with photon-based radiotherapy. These receptors came from a man in his forties or fifties with gastric cancer.

This chain connects TRBV6-5 to TRBJ2-7; tentatively, D is TRBD2 (5 bases). In germline, CDR1 is MNHEY, CDR2 SVGAGI. The CDR3 runs to 15 residues. Trimming took off 3 bases at V and 3 bases at J, with 15 bases between the two ends. The DNA of the CDR3 is TGTGCCAGCAGTTATAGGGCCCGGAGGTTCTACGAGCAGTACTTC. Its translation: CASSYRARRFYEQYF.

The chain employs TRBV4-3 and TRBJ1-5; unclear D gene. V lost 0 bases and J lost 7, with 7 bases in between. Germline CDR1 LGHNA, CDR2 YSLEER. The CDR3 totals 13 residues. The CDR3 DNA is TGCGCCAGCAGCCAAGATCGGAGGCAGCCCCAGCATTTT. Translating gives CASSQDRRQPQHF.

The chain uses TRBV5-1 and TRBJ1-2; tentatively, D is TRBD1 (5 bases). Trimming pared 4 bases from V and 5 bases from J, leaving 12 bases between. This CDR3 has 13 amino acids. Germline CDR1 and CDR2: SGHRS and YFSETQ. In nucleotides, the CDR3 is TGCGCCAGCAGCCACCGCGCAGGGTATGGCTACACCTTC. Its translation: CASSHRAGYGYTF.

This chain uses TRBV28 with TRBJ2-1; D tentatively reads TRBD1 or TRBD2 (5 bases each). The germline gives CDR1 MDHEN, CDR2 SYDVKM. The CDR3 runs to 16 residues. V lost 3 bases to trimming and J lost 5 bases, with 17 bases between them. This CDR3 is CASSLPTGTDHNEQFF. In DNA form, the CDR3 reads TGTGCCAGCAGTTTGCCCACGGGGACGGACCACAATGAGCAGTTCTTC.

The chain has TRBV7-2 and TRBJ2-7, with TRBD1 matching over 8 bases. This CDR3 has 14 amino acids. CDR1 is SGHTA, CDR2 FQGNSA, per germline. The V and J ends lost 1 base and 6 bases, in that order; junction bases with no gene match: 5. CDR3 residues: CASSLVARGLEQYF. In DNA, the CDR3 is TGTGCCAGCAGCTTAGTGGCCAGGGGGCTCGAGCAGTACTTC.

The J gene is TRBJ2-7, the V gene TRBV5-5, with D perhaps matching TRBD2 (6 bases). Germline assignment: CDR1 SGHKS and CDR2 YYEKEE (reference sequence). The CDR3 length is 14 residues. V was pared by 2 bases and J by 1 base, with 10 bases between. DNA for the CDR3: TGTGCCAGCAGCTTCAGACTAGTATCCTACGAGCAGTACTTC. This sequence encodes CASSFRLVSYEQYF.

This rearrangement joins TRBV10-3 to TRBJ1-2; TRBD1 might be the D (5 bases). V was pared by 10 bases and J by 8 bases, with 14 bases between. Germline V lookup: CDR1 ENHRY, CDR2 SYGVKD. This CDR3 contains 11 residues. CDR3 sequence reads: CATKGMGGYTF. As DNA, the CDR3 is TGTGCCACCAAGGGGATGGGGGGCTACACCTTC.

V gene TRBV11-3 combines with J gene TRBJ1-2; no definite D call. Trimming cost V 2 bases and J 4 bases, with 8 bases left between them. Looked up from germline, CDR1 is SGHNT and CDR2 is YENEEA. The CDR3 is 13 amino acids. In nucleotides, the CDR3 is TGTGCCAGCAGCTTAACAGAACTCTATGGCTACACCTTC. Residues: CASSLTELYGYTF.

CDR3 sequence (DNA): TGTGCCAGCAGCACTGGACACCTGAACACTGAAGCTTTCTTT. Translating gives CASSTGHLNTEAFF. The rearrangement uses TRBV7-2 and TRBJ1-1; possible D gene TRBD1, 5 bases. This CDR3 is built from 14 residues. From germline, CDR1 is SGHTA and CDR2 FQGNSA. The V and J ends lost 5 bases and 0 bases respectively, with 10 bases between them.

The rearrangement uses TRBV6-1 and TRBJ1-1; D ambiguous. CDR1 and CDR2 (germline): MNHNS, SASEGT. V was shortened by 1 base and J by 8 bases, with 11 bases between the two germline ends. The CDR3 length is 13 residues. The CDR3 loop is CASSEGFGLEAFF. In DNA, the CDR3 is TGTGCCAGCAGTGAAGGTTTTGGCTTGGAAGCTTTCTTT.

The chain carries TRBV6-1 and TRBJ2-2; D is possibly TRBD2 (5 bases). Trimming took 4 bases from V and 4 from J, leaving 10 bases between them. CDR3 length: 14 amino acids. Per the germline V gene, CDR1 is MNHNS and CDR2 is SASEGT. The CDR3 DNA reads TGTGCCAGCAGTGGGGCCCGGGGCACCGGGGAGCTGTTTTTT. Protein product: CASSGARGTGELFF.

This chain joins TRBV18 and TRBJ2-1; TRBD2 agrees at 14 bases. V shed 2 bases, J shed 8 bases, and the junction held 5 bases outside the gene matches. This CDR3 has 16 amino acids. CDR1 is KGHSH and CDR2 is LQKENI in the germline V gene. The CDR3 nucleotides read TGTGCCAGCTCACCATCGGGACTAGCGGGAGACCATGAGCAGTTCTTC. The encoded protein is CASSPSGLAGDHEQFF. The complete variable domain, with remaining parts taken from reference TRBV18 and TRBJ2-1, reads NAGVMQNPRHLVRRRGQEARLRCSPMKGHSHVYWYRQLPEEGLKFMVYLQKENIIDESGMPKERFSAEFPKEGPSILRIQQVVRGDSAAYFCASSPSGLAGDHEQFFGPGTRLTVL.

This clone was seen a single time. The J gene is TRBJ2-3, the V gene TRBV19; 10 positions match TRBD1. CDR1 LNHDA and CDR2 SQIVND come from the germline V gene (reference sequence). V lost 10 bases and J lost 4; bases outside the gene matches: 8. This CDR3 has 14 residues. The CDR3 sequence is CATRTGGSADTQYF. CDR3 nucleotides: TGTGCCACCCGGACAGGGGGATCGGCAGATACGCAGTATTTT. Looking up the rest from reference TRBV19 and TRBJ2-3 gives the full variable domain: DGGITQSPKYLFRKEGQNVTLSCEQNLNHDAMYWYRQDPGQGLRLIYYSQIVNDFQKGDIAEGYSVSREKKESFPLTVTSAQKNPTAFYLCATRTGGSADTQYFGPGTRLTVL.

This rearrangement joins TRBV30 to TRBJ1-2; the D is unclear. Germline V gene sequence: CDR1 GTSNPN, CDR2 SVGIG (reference sequence). The CDR3 has 12 amino acids. Trimming removed 1 base at V and 5 bases at J, with 8 bases between. The CDR3 DNA sequence: TGTGCCTGGAGTGATAGTGGGTATGGCTACACCTTC. Its protein is CAWSDSGYGYTF.

The J gene is TRBJ1-2, the V gene TRBV30, with D uncertain. This CDR3 spans 14 amino acids. The V and J ends lost 0 bases and 0 bases respectively, with 8 bases between them. Germline CDR1 and CDR2: GTSNPN and SVGIG (reference sequence). The CDR3 is CAWSVASANYGYTF. In DNA form, the CDR3 reads TGTGCCTGGAGTGTAGCAAGCGCTAACTATGGCTACACCTTC.

V gene TRBV2 combines with J gene TRBJ2-2; 8 positions agree with TRBD1. Per the germline V gene, CDR1 is SNHLY and CDR2 is FYNNEI. The CDR3 covers 15 residues. V shed 4 bases, J shed 1 base, and the junction held 2 bases outside the gene matches. The CDR3 DNA is TGTGCCAGCAGTGGGACAGGGAGGAACACCGGGGAGCTGTTTTTT. Translation: CASSGTGRNTGELFF.

The V and J genes are TRBV5-1 and TRBJ2-5; 8 bases fit TRBD2. The CDR3 has 14 amino acids. CDR1 is SGHRS, CDR2 YFSETQ, per germline. J lost 4 bases, V lost 4 bases, and 6 bases had no gene match. The CDR3 nucleotides read TGCGCCAGCAGCCCTGCGGGGGGCCCAGAGACCCAGTACTTC. Amino acids: CASSPAGGPETQYF.

The rearrangement joins TRBV28 to TRBJ2-1; 8 nucleotides agree with TRBD1. This CDR3 is built from 15 residues. Germline V gene sequence: CDR1 MDHEN, CDR2 SYDVKM. V was clipped by 6 bases and J by 3 bases; unmatched bases: 7. This CDR3 is CASSPGGTVYNEQFF. CDR3 nucleotide sequence: TGTGCCAGCAGCCCAGGGGGCACGGTCTACAATGAGCAGTTCTTC.

The CDR3: CASSLDRLYSGNTIYF. The CDR3 nucleotides read TGTGCCAGCAGCTTAGATAGGTTATACTCTGGAAACACCATATATTTT. This chain connects TRBV11-2 to TRBJ1-3, with D unclear. Trimming left V 0 bases short and J 0 bases short, with 9 bases between. The CDR3 covers 16 residues. Per germline, CDR1 SGHAT and CDR2 FQNNGV.

V usage is TRBV4-1 and J usage is TRBJ1-2; perhaps TRBD1 as D (6 bases). Trimming cost V 0 bases and J 2 bases, with 13 bases left between them. The germline CDR1 and CDR2 sequences are MGHRA and YSYEKL. This CDR3 has 16 amino acids. DNA of the CDR3: TGCGCCAGCAGCCAAGAAGGAGGGCAGGGGAACTATGGCTACACCTTC. Protein: CASSQEGGQGNYGYTF.

V and J are TRBV7-2 and TRBJ2-2; 7 nucleotides agree with TRBD1. This CDR3 has 17 residues. Germline CDR1 and CDR2: SGHTA and FQGNSA. The junction had 14 bases not matched to a gene; V was cut back by 1 base and J by 9 bases. DNA for the CDR3: TGTGCCAGCAGCTTAGGGACAGGAACTGCCGAAGGGTGGGAGCTGTTTTTT. This translates into CASSLGTGTAEGWELFF.

CDR3 in DNA: TGTGCCAGCGGAGAGACCGGGTCGCACACTGAAGCTTTCTTT. It is translated as CASGETGSHTEAFF. The rearrangement uses TRBV27 and TRBJ1-1; no definite D call. The CDR3 loop spans 14 amino acids. Germline V CDR1 and CDR2: MNHEY, SMNVEV (reference sequence). The V and J ends lost 8 bases and 3 bases respectively, with 16 bases between them.

The chain uses TRBV7-9 and TRBJ2-4, with 11 nucleotides matching TRBD1. V shed 1 base, J shed 1 base, and the junction held 3 bases outside the gene matches. The germline gives CDR1 SEHNR, CDR2 FQNEAQ (reference sequence). The CDR3 covers 17 residues. The CDR3 protein is CASSLGTGGFAKNIQYF. CDR3 DNA: TGTGCCAGCAGCTTAGGGACAGGGGGCTTCGCCAAAAACATTCAGTACTTC.

The chain is built from TRBV19 and TRBJ1-1; a weak D match, TRBD1 (6 bases). Trimming stripped 5 bases from V and 11 bases from J, with 18 bases between. Germline CDR1 LNHDA, CDR2 SQIVND (reference sequence). The CDR3 has 13 residues. The CDR3 DNA reads TGTGCCAGTAGTCGCCAGGTGGGGGGGCCGGCTTTCTTT. This gives the protein CASSRQVGGPAFF.

In its sample, this clone was seen once. CDR3 nucleotides: TGTGCCAGCAGTGCGGGGGACAGGGGGTTTCCCGAGCAGTACTTC. It encodes CASSAGDRGFPEQYF. The J gene is TRBJ2-7, the V gene TRBV28; 11 bases are a match to TRBD1. Germline assignment: CDR1 MDHEN and CDR2 SYDVKM. This CDR3 is 15 amino acids long. The junction had 9 bases not matched to a gene; V was cut back by 5 bases and J by 6 bases.

The J gene is TRBJ2-4, the V gene TRBV9; D may be TRBD2 (6 bases). The CDR3 totals 14 residues. Trimming stripped 0 bases from V and 3 bases from J, with 7 bases between. From germline, CDR1 is SGDLS and CDR2 YYNGEE. CDR3 region: CASSVGGGKNIQYF. The CDR3 DNA is TGTGCCAGCAGCGTAGGGGGAGGCAAAAACATTCAGTACTTC.

The chain carries TRBV7-9 and TRBJ2-7; 9 nucleotides line up with TRBD2. V shed 8 bases, J shed 2 bases, and the junction held 13 bases outside the gene matches. The CDR3 sequence is 16 residues long. Germline CDR1 is SEHNR and CDR2 is FQNEAQ (reference sequence). The CDR3 DNA sequence: TGTGCCAGCGCCCCCCCCTGGCGGGAGGGCCCCTACGAGCAGTACTTC. This translates into CASAPPWREGPYEQYF.

The rearrangement links TRBV12-5 to TRBJ2-3; TRBD2 matches 8 bases. CDR1 and CDR2 (germline): LGHNT, FRNRAP. The CDR3 has 15 amino acids. The junction had 5 bases not matched to a gene; V was cut back by 1 base and J by 5 bases. CDR3 DNA sequence: TGTGCTAGTGGTTTGGAAGGACTAGCAGGAGATACGCAGTATTTT. Its protein is CASGLEGLAGDTQYF. Full variable domain (missing parts from reference TRBV12-5 and TRBJ2-3): DARVTQTPRHKVTEMGQEVTMRCQPILGHNTVFWYRQTMMQGLELLAYFRNRAPLDDSGMPKDRFSAEMPDATLATLKIQPSEPRDSAVYFCASGLEGLAGDTQYFGPGTRLTVL.

The sample holds one count of this clone. This rearrangement joins TRBV19 to TRBJ1-5; 12 bases map to TRBD1. Germline V gene lookup returns CDR1 LNHDA and CDR2 SQIVND (reference sequence). CDR3 length equals 16 residues. V was clipped by 3 bases and J by 7 bases; unmatched bases: 7. DNA of the CDR3: TGTGCCAGTAGTATGTGGGACAGGGGGCCGGGGCAGCCCCAGCATTTT. It is translated as CASSMWDRGPGQPQHF.

The V call is TRBV30, the J call TRBJ2-1; D call uncertain. The length of the CDR3 is 11 residues. Trimming left V 1 base short and J 13 bases short, with 11 bases between. CDR1 and CDR2 (germline): GTSNPN, SVGIG (reference sequence). The CDR3 loop is CAWSGQIHQFF. CDR3 in DNA: TGTGCCTGGAGTGGCCAGATCCACCAGTTCTTC.